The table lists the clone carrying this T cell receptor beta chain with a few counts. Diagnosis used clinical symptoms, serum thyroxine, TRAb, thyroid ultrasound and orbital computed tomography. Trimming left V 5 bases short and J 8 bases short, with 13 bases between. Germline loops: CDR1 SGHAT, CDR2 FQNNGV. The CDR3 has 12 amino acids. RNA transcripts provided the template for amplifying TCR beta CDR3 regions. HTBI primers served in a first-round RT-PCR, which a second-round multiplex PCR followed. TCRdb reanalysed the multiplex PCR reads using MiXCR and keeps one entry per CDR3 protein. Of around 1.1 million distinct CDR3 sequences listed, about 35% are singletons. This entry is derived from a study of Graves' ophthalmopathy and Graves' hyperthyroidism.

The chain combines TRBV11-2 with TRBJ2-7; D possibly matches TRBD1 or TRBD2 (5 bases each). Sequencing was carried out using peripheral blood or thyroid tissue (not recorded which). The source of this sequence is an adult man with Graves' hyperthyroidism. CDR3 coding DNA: TGTGCCAGCAGCCCCACCGGGACCCAGCAGTACTTC. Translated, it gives CASSPTGTQQYF.